These 7 T cell receptor beta chains were sequenced from one sample in a study of shared clonotypes between healthy human individuals. Profiled with immunoSEQ multiplex PCR; TCRdb holds only in-frame clones, not every one. The profile shows about 1 million clones, under 80% of them singletons. The specimen sequenced was memory CD4+ T cells sorted from blood. Sample subset: CD45RA-negative fraction. The receptor source for this set is a man aged 18 to 30 in good health.

The rearrangement links TRBV4-1 to TRBJ2-1, with 9 bases lining up with TRBD1. The ends lost 0 bases at V and 4 bases at J; junction bases unmatched: 13. Germline CDR1 is MGHRA and CDR2 is YSYEKL. The CDR3 totals 19 residues. The CDR3 nucleotides read TGCGCCAGCAGCCAAGAATCTCCTTCTACAGGGGGCTCTTACAATGAGCAGTTCTTC. Translated, it gives CASSQESPSTGGSYNEQFF.

This sequence joins TRBV18 and TRBJ1-4; 9 positions match TRBD1. CDR1 and CDR2 from the germline V gene are KGHSH and LQKENI. The CDR3 is made up of 15 amino acids. Germline trimming cut 3 bases from V and 8 bases from J; bases unmatched to any gene: 7. CDR3 DNA sequence: TGTGCCAGCTCACCGGCGGGACAGGGAAACGAAAAACTGTTTTTT. Amino acid sequence: CASSPAGQGNEKLFF.

A few counts support this clone. V usage is TRBV11-2 and J usage is TRBJ2-5; 8 bases map to TRBD2. Germline V gene data show CDR1 as SGHAT and CDR2 as FQNNGV. V gave up 1 base and J gave up 2 bases; unmatched junction bases: 12. The CDR3 loop spans 18 amino acids. The CDR3 DNA is TGTGCCAGCAGCTTAGTATCCGCAGACGGGAGGGCTCAAGAGACCCAGTACTTC. It yields the protein CASSLVSADGRAQETQYF. The full variable domain, its missing parts supplied by reference TRBV11-2 and TRBJ2-5, is EAGVAQSPRYKIIEKRQSVAFWCNPISGHATLYWYQQILGQGPKLLIQFQNNGVVDDSQLPKDRFSAERLKGVDSTLKIQPAKLEDSAVYLCASSLVSADGRAQETQYFGPGTRLLVL.

This chain links TRBV27 with TRBJ2-3; TRBD1 matches 10 bases. The CDR3 has 15 residues. Trimming removed 6 bases from V and 1 base from J; junction bases left unmatched: 4. Germline CDR1 MNHEY, CDR2 SMNVEV (reference sequence). CDR3 loop: CASSRDRGRTDTQYF. Written as DNA, the CDR3 is TGTGCCAGCAGCCGGGACAGGGGTCGCACAGATACGCAGTATTTT.

V is TRBV7-2 and J is TRBJ2-1; 7 bases agree with TRBD1. With 4 bases clipped from V and 4 bases from J, the junction kept 7 bases outside the gene matches. Germline CDR1 and CDR2: SGHTA and FQGNSA. The length of the CDR3 is 15 residues. The CDR3 DNA sequence: TGTGCCAGCAGCTCCGAGGGACAGCTATACAATGAGCAGTTCTTC. Its translation is CASSSEGQLYNEQFF.

This chain connects TRBV28 to TRBJ2-7; the match to TRBD1 covers 8 bases. CDR3 size: 15 residues. Germline CDR1 MDHEN, CDR2 SYDVKM. Trimming cost V 4 bases and J 3 bases; bases outside gene matches: 8. The CDR3 DNA follows: TGTGCCAGCAGTTCAGGACAGGGCGGTATCTACGAGCAGTACTTC. It specifies CASSSGQGGIYEQYF.

This chain uses TRBV6-1 with TRBJ1-1; 8 nucleotides align to TRBD1. Per the germline V gene, CDR1 is MNHNS and CDR2 is SASEGT. J lost 6 bases, V lost 5 bases, and 8 bases had no gene match. CDR3 length: 14 amino acids. Written as DNA, the CDR3 is TGTGCCAGCAGTACCCTCGACAGGGGTGCTGAAGCTTTCTTT. It translates to CASSTLDRGAEAFF.